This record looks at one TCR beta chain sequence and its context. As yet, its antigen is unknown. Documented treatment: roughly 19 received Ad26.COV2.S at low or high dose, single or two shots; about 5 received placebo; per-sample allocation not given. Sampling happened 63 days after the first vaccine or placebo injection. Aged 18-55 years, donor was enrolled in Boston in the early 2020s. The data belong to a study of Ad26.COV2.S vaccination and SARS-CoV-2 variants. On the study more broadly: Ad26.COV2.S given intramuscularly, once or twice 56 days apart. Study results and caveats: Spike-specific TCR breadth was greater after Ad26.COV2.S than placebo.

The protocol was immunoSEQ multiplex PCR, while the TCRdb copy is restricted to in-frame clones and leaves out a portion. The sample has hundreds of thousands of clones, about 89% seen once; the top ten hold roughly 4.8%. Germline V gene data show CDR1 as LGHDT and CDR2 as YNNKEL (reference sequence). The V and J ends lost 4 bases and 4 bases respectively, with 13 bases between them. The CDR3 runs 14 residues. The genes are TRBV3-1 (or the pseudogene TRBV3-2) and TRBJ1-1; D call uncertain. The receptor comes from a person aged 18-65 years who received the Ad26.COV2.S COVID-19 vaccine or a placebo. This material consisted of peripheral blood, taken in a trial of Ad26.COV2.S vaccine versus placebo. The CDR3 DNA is TGTGCCAGCAGCCCCACCGGCCGGGGCACTGAAGCTTTCTTT. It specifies CASSPTGRGTEAFF.